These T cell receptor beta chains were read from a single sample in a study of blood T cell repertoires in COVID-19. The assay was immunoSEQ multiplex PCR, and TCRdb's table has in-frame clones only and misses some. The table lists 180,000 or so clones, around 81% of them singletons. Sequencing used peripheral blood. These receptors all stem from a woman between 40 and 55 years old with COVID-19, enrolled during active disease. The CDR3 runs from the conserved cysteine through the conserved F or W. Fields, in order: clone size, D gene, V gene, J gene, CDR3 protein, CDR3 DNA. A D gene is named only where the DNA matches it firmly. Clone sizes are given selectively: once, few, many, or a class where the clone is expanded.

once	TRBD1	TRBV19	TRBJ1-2	CASSILPGQGTGYGYTF	TGTGCCAGTAGTATCCTCCCGGGACAGGGGACAGGCTATGGCTACACCTTC
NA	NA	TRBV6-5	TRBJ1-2	CASGVGNGYTF	TGTGCCAGCGGAGTTGGCAATGGCTACACCTTC
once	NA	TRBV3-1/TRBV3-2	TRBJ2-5	CASNDIVRVPTETQYF	TGTGCCAGCAACGATATCGTCCGAGTCCCCACAGAGACCCAGTACTTC
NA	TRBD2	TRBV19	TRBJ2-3	CASSILAGDPDTQYF	TGTGCCAGTAGTATTTTAGCGGGAGACCCAGATACGCAGTATTTT
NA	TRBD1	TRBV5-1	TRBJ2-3	CASREGQGFGDTQYF	TGCGCCAGCAGGGAGGGACAGGGGTTTGGAGATACGCAGTATTTT
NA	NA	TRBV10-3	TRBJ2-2	CAISAVGEPNTGELFF	TGTGCCATCAGTGCAGTCGGGGAACCGAACACCGGGGAGCTGTTTTTT
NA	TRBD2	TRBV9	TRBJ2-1	CASSARPGGEGSNEQFF	TGTGCCAGCAGCGCCCGTCCCGGGGGGGAGGGGTCTAATGAGCAGTTCTTC
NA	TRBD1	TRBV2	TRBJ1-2	CASRRTGDGYTF	TGTGCCAGCAGACGGACAGGGGATGGCTACACCTTC
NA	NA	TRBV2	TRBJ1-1	CASTEGQMNTEAFF	TGTGCCAGCACCGAGGGACAAATGAACACTGAAGCTTTCTTT
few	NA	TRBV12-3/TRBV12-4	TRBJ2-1	CASSFTAATKQFF	TGTGCCAGCAGTTTCACGGCGGCAACAAAGCAGTTCTTC
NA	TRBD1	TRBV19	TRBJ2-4	CASSITGTGGENIQYF	TGTGCCAGTAGTATAACCGGGACAGGGGGAGAAAACATTCAGTACTTC
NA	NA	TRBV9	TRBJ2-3	CASSVRAGSADTQYF	TGTGCCAGCAGCGTTAGGGCGGGGTCGGCAGATACGCAGTATTTT
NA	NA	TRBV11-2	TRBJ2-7	CASSLDSYEQYF	TGTGCCAGCAGCTTAGATAGCTACGAGCAGTACTTC
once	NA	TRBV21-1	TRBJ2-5	CASSNGHPAGQETQYF	TGTGCCAGCAGCAACGGGCATCCCGCGGGACAAGAGACCCAGTACTTC
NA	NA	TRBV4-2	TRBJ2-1	CASRVENEQFF	TGTGCCAGCAGAGTAGAAAATGAGCAGTTCTTC
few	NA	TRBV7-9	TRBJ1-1	CASSLGRGLIDTEAFF	TGTGCCAGCAGCTTAGGTAGAGGGTTAATCGACACTGAAGCTTTCTTT
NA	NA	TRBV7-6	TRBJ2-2	CASSLEVAGNTGELFF	TGTGCCAGCAGCTTAGAAGTCGCAGGAAACACCGGGGAGCTGTTTTTT
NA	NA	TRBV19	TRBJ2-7	CASSMPGNEQYF	TGTGCCAGTAGTATGCCCGGGAATGAGCAGTACTTC
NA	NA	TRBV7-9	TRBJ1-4	CASSLTGEKLFF	TGTGCCAGCAGCTTAACGGGGGAAAAACTGTTTTTT
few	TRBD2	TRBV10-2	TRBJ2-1	CASSAGRAYNEQFF	TGCGCCAGCAGTGCCGGGAGGGCTTACAATGAGCAGTTCTTC
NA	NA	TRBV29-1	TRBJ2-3	CSAALTGFRRDTQYF	TGCAGCGCCGCGTTGACCGGGTTTAGGAGAGATACGCAGTATTTT
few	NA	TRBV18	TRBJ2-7	CASSPPQSLRVEQYF	TGTGCCAGCTCACCACCCCAGTCCCTACGGGTCGAGCAGTACTTC
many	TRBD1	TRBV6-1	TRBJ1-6	CASRELWTGEASPLHF	TGTGCCAGCAGAGAACTATGGACAGGGGAGGCTTCACCCCTCCACTTT
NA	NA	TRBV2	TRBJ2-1	CASSGDSVHEQFF	TGTGCCAGCAGTGGTGACAGCGTGCATGAGCAGTTCTTC
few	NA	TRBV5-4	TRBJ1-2	CASSLDSLTYGYTF	TGTGCCAGCAGCTTGGACAGTCTTACCTATGGCTACACCTTC
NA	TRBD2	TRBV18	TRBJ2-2	CASSPWTRGKTGELFF	TGTGCCAGCTCACCCTGGACTAGAGGGAAAACCGGGGAGCTGTTTTTT
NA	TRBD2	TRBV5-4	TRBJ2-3	CASSSLRAGGPADTQYF	TGTGCCAGCAGCTCCCTTCGGGCGGGGGGGCCCGCAGATACGCAGTATTTT
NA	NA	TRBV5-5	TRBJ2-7	CASSLVWAGLASYEQYF	TGTGCCAGCAGCTTGGTTTGGGCGGGGCTTGCTTCCTACGAGCAGTACTTC
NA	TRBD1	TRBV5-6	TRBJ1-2	CASSLVGQVFGYTF	TGTGCCAGCAGCTTGGTGGGACAGGTCTTCGGCTACACCTTC
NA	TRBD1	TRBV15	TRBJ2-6	CATSKSTGYTSGANVLTF	TGTGCCACCAGCAAGTCGACAGGGTATACTTCCGGGGCCAACGTCCTGACTTTC
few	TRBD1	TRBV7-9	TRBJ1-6	CASSPGQGYSPLHF	TGTGCCAGCAGCCCAGGACAGGGGTATTCACCCCTCCACTTT
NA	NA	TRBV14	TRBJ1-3	CASSQDLGGGGKSNTIYF	TGTGCCAGCAGCCAAGACCTGGGCGGCGGGGGAAAGAGCAACACCATATATTTT
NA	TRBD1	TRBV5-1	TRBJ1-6	CASSSSRDSNSPLHF	TGCGCCAGCAGCTCGTCCCGGGACAGTAATTCACCCCTCCACTTT
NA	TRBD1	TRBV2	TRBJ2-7	CASSEDRGRIYEQYF	TGTGCCAGCAGTGAAGACAGGGGGCGAATATACGAGCAGTACTTC
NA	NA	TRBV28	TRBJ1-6	CASRGQGGKKSSYNSPLHF	TGTGCCAGCAGAGGGCAGGGAGGAAAGAAGAGCTCCTATAATTCACCCCTCCACTTT
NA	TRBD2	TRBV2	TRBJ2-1	CASKPGLAGGGEQFF	TGTGCCAGCAAACCCGGACTAGCGGGAGGGGGCGAGCAGTTCTTC
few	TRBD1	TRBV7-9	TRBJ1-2	CASSLMRDRGNYGYTF	TGTGCCAGCAGCCTCATGCGGGACAGGGGCAACTATGGCTACACCTTC
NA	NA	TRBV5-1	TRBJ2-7	CASSVAGDEQYF	TGCGCCAGCAGCGTAGCCGGGGACGAGCAGTACTTC
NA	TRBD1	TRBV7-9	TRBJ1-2	CASSTTGQGPYGYTF	TGTGCCAGCAGCACCACCGGACAGGGCCCCTATGGCTACACCTTC
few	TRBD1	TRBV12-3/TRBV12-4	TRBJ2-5	CASSPGTEKTQYF	TGTGCCAGCAGTCCCGGGACAGAGAAGACCCAGTACTTC
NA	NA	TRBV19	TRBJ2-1	CASSIDKVVGSQRVHQPYNEQFF	TGTGCCAGTAGTATAGATAAGGTGGTTGGGTCCCAGCGGGTTCACCAACCCTACAATGAGCAGTTCTTC
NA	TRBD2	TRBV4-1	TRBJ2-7	CASSQGWGAGGSGEQYF	TGCGCCAGCAGCCAAGGGTGGGGTGCGGGAGGCTCGGGCGAGCAGTACTTC
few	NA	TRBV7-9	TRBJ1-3	CASSTRGAWSGGNTIYF	TGTGCCAGCTCAACCCGGGGTGCTTGGTCCGGAGGAAACACCATATATTTT